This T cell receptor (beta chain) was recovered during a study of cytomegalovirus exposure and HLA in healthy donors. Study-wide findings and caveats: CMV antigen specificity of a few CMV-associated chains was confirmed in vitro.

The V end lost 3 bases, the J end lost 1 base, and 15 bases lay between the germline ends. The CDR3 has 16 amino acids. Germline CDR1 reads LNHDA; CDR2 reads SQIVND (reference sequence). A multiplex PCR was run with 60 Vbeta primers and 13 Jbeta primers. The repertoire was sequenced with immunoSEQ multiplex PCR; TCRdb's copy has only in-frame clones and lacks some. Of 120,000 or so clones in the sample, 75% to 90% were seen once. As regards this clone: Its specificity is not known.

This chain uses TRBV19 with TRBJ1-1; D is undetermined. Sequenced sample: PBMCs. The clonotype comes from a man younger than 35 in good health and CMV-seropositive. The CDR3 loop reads CASSMSGGRGNTEAFF. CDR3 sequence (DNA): TGTGCCAGTAGTATGTCTGGAGGGCGGGGGAACACTGAAGCTTTCTTT.